These 30 T cell receptor beta chains originate from one sample sequenced in a study of beta chain features in type 1 diabetes. Study results and limitations: Type 1 diabetes patients had moderately but significantly shorter TCRB CDR3s in all four CD4+ subsets.

These TCRs' antigens remain unknown. Every bit of the isolated RNA underwent reverse transcription, so sequencing read expressed TCRB transcripts. Sequencing was performed with immunoSEQ multiplex PCR; in TCRdb, only in-frame clones are kept and a portion is missing. Of about 370,000 clones in the sample, roughly a tenth were seen once. The specimen was central memory CD4+ T cells from blood. All receptors come from a man between 25 and 39 years old with type 1 diabetes.

In its sample, this clone was seen a few times. The V call is TRBV28, the J call TRBJ1-4; D unclear. Germline values: CDR1 MDHEN, CDR2 SYDVKM. The CDR3 extends over 13 amino acids. The V gene lost 6 bases and the J gene lost 2 bases, with 7 bases spanning the gap. CDR3 sequence: CASRRTTNEKLFF. In nucleotides, the CDR3 is TGTGCCAGCAGGCGAACTACTAATGAAAAACTGTTTTTT. The whole variable domain, remainder taken from reference TRBV28 and TRBJ1-4, is DVKVTQSSRYLVKRTGEKVFLECVQDMDHENMFWYRQDPGLGLRLIYFSYDVKMKEKGDIPEGYSVSREKKERFSLILESASTNQTSMYLCASRRTTNEKLFFGSGTQLSVL.

The CDR3 DNA reads TGTGCCAGCAGTGAAAGGGAAGACTACGAGCAGTACTTC. This codes for CASSEREDYEQYF. V and J are TRBV2 and TRBJ2-7; D not certain. The germline V gene encodes CDR1 SNHLY and CDR2 FYNNEI. The CDR3 has 13 residues. V was pared by 2 bases and J by 3 bases, with 8 bases between. Full variable domain (missing parts from reference TRBV2 and TRBJ2-7): EPEVTQTPSHQVTQMGQEVILRCVPISNHLYFYWYRQILGQKVEFLVSFYNNEISEKSEIFDDQFSVERPDGSNFTLKIRSTKLEDSAMYFCASSEREDYEQYFGPGTRLTVT.

V gene TRBV9 combines with J gene TRBJ2-1; D is uncertain. The germline V gene encodes CDR1 SGDLS and CDR2 YYNGEE. The V end lost 3 bases, the J end lost 0 bases, and 10 bases lay between the germline ends. CDR3 length equals 15 residues. CDR3 sequence reads: CASSGARSSYNEQFF. Written as DNA, the CDR3 is TGTGCCAGCAGCGGGGCTCGCAGCTCCTACAATGAGCAGTTCTTC. Full variable domain (missing parts from reference TRBV9 and TRBJ2-1): DSGVTQTPKHLITATGQRVTLRCSPRSGDLSVYWYQQSLDQGLQFLIQYYNGEERAKGNILERFSAQQFPDLHSELNLSSLELGDSALYFCASSGARSSYNEQFFGPGTRLTVL.

For this clone: Germline and junction disagree at one end, which may indicate a read error. The chain couples TRBV7-3 to TRBJ2-2; weak D call: TRBD1 (6 bases). This CDR3 comprises 15 residues. The germline gives CDR1 SGHTA, CDR2 FQGTGA. The CDR3 region is CASSQTGVNTGELFF. CDR3 sequence (DNA): TGCGCCAGCAGCCAGACAGGTGTCAACACCGGGGAGCTGTTTTTT.

This clone was seen at least ten times. The identical CDR3 is also encoded by other nucleotide sequences in the sample. The chain is built from TRBV18 and TRBJ1-2, with TRBD1 matching over 9 bases. This CDR3 contains 13 residues. Germline loops: CDR1 KGHSH, CDR2 LQKENI. The J segment lost 6 bases and the V segment lost 3 bases, leaving 2 bases of the junction unmatched. The CDR3 coding sequence is TGTGCCAGCTCACCGGGACAGGGAAATGGCTACACCTTC. Amino acid sequence: CASSPGQGNGYTF.

V and J are TRBV5-1 and TRBJ2-3, with a weak D call TRBD1 (6 bases). V lost 6 bases and J 0 bases, leaving 17 bases between the germline ends. Germline-derived CDR1 and CDR2 are SGHRS and YFSETQ. The CDR3 is made up of 16 amino acids. CDR3 nucleotides: TGCGCCAGCACTACAAGGGACACCACTAGCACAGATACGCAGTATTTT. Protein sequence: CASTTRDTTSTDTQYF.

This clone was seen more than once but under ten times. The chain links TRBV11-2 to TRBJ1-2, with 10 bases aligning to TRBD1. With 5 bases clipped from V and 8 bases from J, the junction kept 8 bases outside the gene matches. The CDR3 totals 14 residues. Germline CDR1 reads SGHAT; CDR2 reads FQNNGV. CDR3 nucleotide sequence: TGTGCCAGCAGCCCCGAGACAGGGGGCTGGGGCTACACCTTC. This codes for CASSPETGGWGYTF.

The CDR3: CSAQGGYEQYF. CDR3 DNA sequence: TGCAGTGCTCAGGGAGGGTACGAGCAGTACTTC. The chain employs TRBV20-1 and TRBJ2-5; TRBD2 matches 7 bases. The DNA end is more similar to TRBJ2-7, so the J call may be wrong. Germline V gene data show CDR1 as DFQATT and CDR2 as SNEGSKA (reference sequence). The CDR3 extends over 11 amino acids.

The rearrangement joins TRBV5-1 to TRBJ2-5; weak D call: TRBD1 (6 bases). The CDR3 runs 14 residues. The V and J ends lost 4 bases and 2 bases respectively, with 12 bases between them. CDR1 and CDR2 (germline): SGHRS, YFSETQ. The CDR3 nucleotides read TGCGCCAGCAGCCCAGGGACACCGCAAGAGACCCAGTACTTC. It codes for CASSPGTPQETQYF.

This clone was seen a few times. The chain has TRBV11-1 and TRBJ2-1; 12 bases align to TRBD2. J was trimmed by 3 bases and V by 0 bases; bases with no gene match: 3. The CDR3 consists of 17 residues. Germline V gene lookup returns CDR1 SGHAT and CDR2 FQDESV (reference sequence). In DNA form, the CDR3 reads TGTGCCAGCAGCTTAGCGCTGACTAGCGGGGGCTACAATGAGCAGTTCTTC. This sequence encodes CASSLALTSGGYNEQFF.

This clone was seen a handful of times. The rearrangement links TRBV6-5 to TRBJ2-7, with D unclear. Looked up from germline, CDR1 is MNHEY and CDR2 is SVGAGI. The CDR3 has 13 residues. Trimming left V 2 bases short and J 3 bases short, with 8 bases between. The CDR3 sequence is CASSYLPSYEQYF. CDR3 bases: TGTGCCAGCAGTTACCTGCCCAGCTACGAGCAGTACTTC.

This clone appeared a few times. V gene TRBV28 combines with J gene TRBJ1-4; 9 nucleotides match TRBD1. There are 13 residues in the CDR3. V was clipped by 8 bases and J by 8 bases; unmatched bases: 6. CDR1 is MDHEN and CDR2 is SYDVKM in the germline V gene. CDR3 in DNA: TGTGCCAGCCTACAGGGGGCAGGGGAAAAACTGTTTTTT. Its translation: CASLQGAGEKLFF.

This clone has a handful of counts. J is TRBJ1-2 and V is TRBV27; 9 nucleotides line up with TRBD1. V lost 5 bases, J lost 4 bases, and 11 bases stayed unmatched. The germline CDR1 and CDR2 sequences are MNHEY and SMNVEV (reference sequence). The CDR3 spans 16 residues. This CDR3 reads CASSINRGPTIYGYTF. CDR3 sequence (DNA): TGTGCCAGCAGTATCAACAGGGGGCCAACCATCTATGGCTACACCTTC.

This clone was observed a handful of times. The chain recombines TRBV27 with TRBJ1-1; 8 bases match TRBD1. This CDR3 has 14 residues. V shed 5 bases, J shed 2 bases, and the junction held 4 bases outside the gene matches. Per germline, CDR1 MNHEY and CDR2 SMNVEV (reference sequence). The CDR3 loop reads CASSRGQGNTEAFF. As DNA, the CDR3 is TGTGCCAGCAGTCGCGGACAGGGAAACACTGAAGCTTTCTTT.

The table lists this clone with many counts. The V and J genes are TRBV19 and TRBJ2-1, with 9 positions matching TRBD1. There are 15 residues in the CDR3. Germline V gives CDR1 LNHDA, CDR2 SQIVND (reference sequence). The J segment lost 9 bases and the V segment lost 3 bases, leaving 9 bases of the junction unmatched. The CDR3: CASSMASGQGTEQFF. DNA for the CDR3: TGTGCCAGTAGTATGGCTAGCGGACAGGGGACTGAGCAGTTCTTC.

The chain links TRBV6-1 to TRBJ2-7; the match to TRBD1 covers 7 bases. Trimming at V came to 5 bases and at J to 2 bases, leaving 9 bases not matched to a gene. CDR3 length equals 15 residues. CDR1 and CDR2 from the germline V gene are MNHNS and SASEGT. DNA of the CDR3: TGTGCCAGCAGTTCCACCCCCGGGACAGCCTACGAGCAGTACTTC. The encoded protein is CASSSTPGTAYEQYF.

On this clone: Other DNA sequences in this sample translate to the same CDR3. The gene calls are TRBV18 and TRBJ2-5; D may be TRBD1 or TRBD2 (5 bases each). V dropped 6 bases and J dropped 2 bases, with 13 bases sitting between them. The germline V gene has CDR1 KGHSH and CDR2 LQKENI. The CDR3 length is 14 residues. The CDR3 DNA reads as TGTGCCAGCTCCCCCGGGACGGCGCAAGAGACCCAGTACTTC. The encoded protein is CASSPGTAQETQYF.

This clone has just a few counts. The J gene is TRBJ2-3, the V gene TRBV9; D is unclear. V was cut by 3 bases and J by 2 bases, with 10 bases left in between. Germline V gene lookup returns CDR1 SGDLS and CDR2 YYNGEE. CDR3 length equals 14 residues. The DNA of the CDR3 is TGTGCCAGCAGCGCGACGTCGGTCACAGATACGCAGTATTTT. The encoded protein is CASSATSVTDTQYF.

CDR3 bases: TGTGCCAGCAGCTTGGCCCTTCGGATTTCGGACAATGAGCAGTTCTTC. Translated: CASSLALRISDNEQFF. The chain recombines TRBV11-2 with TRBJ2-1; D uncertain. This CDR3 contains 16 residues. V lost 3 bases to trimming and J lost 5 bases, with 17 bases between them. Germline V gene data show CDR1 as SGHAT and CDR2 as FQNNGV.

The chain recombines TRBV5-1 with TRBJ2-7, with 15 nucleotides matching TRBD2. CDR1 is SGHRS, CDR2 YFSETQ, per germline. V trimming: 3 bases; J trimming: 2 bases; junction bases outside the gene matches: 6. This CDR3 contains 17 residues. This CDR3 reads CASSYGLAGGTPYEQYF. CDR3 coding DNA: TGCGCCAGCAGCTACGGACTAGCGGGAGGGACTCCCTACGAGCAGTACTTC.

This clone was counted between two and nine times. At one end, the junction sequence differs from germline, possibly due to a read error. The V call is TRBV6-6, the J call TRBJ1-1; D might be TRBD1 (5 bases). Germline-derived CDR1 and CDR2 are MNHNY and SVGAGI (reference sequence). The CDR3 contains 14 residues. This CDR3 is CAISDRQGNTEAFF. In DNA, the CDR3 is TGTGCCATCAGTGATCGGCAGGGGAACACTGAAGCTTTCTTT.

This clone came up a few times. The chain has TRBV18 and TRBJ2-7; 10 bases agree with TRBD1. Unmatched junction bases numbered 6, after V lost 2 bases and J lost 5 bases. CDR1 and CDR2 from the germline V gene are KGHSH and LQKENI. The CDR3 has 15 amino acids. Here the CDR3 DNA reads TGTGCCAGCTCACCAATAGGACAGGGGGGACACGAGCAGTACTTC. As protein: CASSPIGQGGHEQYF.

This clone was picked up a small number of times. V gene TRBV5-1 combines with J gene TRBJ2-1; no reliable D call. The CDR3 sequence is 15 residues long. The germline V gene encodes CDR1 SGHRS and CDR2 YFSETQ. The V end lost 4 bases, the J end lost 4 bases, and 15 bases lay between the germline ends. The CDR3 sequence: CASSLPLLQYNEQFF. In nucleotides, the CDR3 is TGCGCCAGCAGCCTGCCTTTGCTGCAGTACAATGAGCAGTTCTTC.

This clone was seen a handful of times. CDR3 amino acids: CASSKAEGRSARETQYF. The CDR3 coding sequence is TGTGCCAGCAGCAAAGCCGAGGGGCGATCCGCCCGGGAGACCCAGTACTTC. The J gene is TRBJ2-5, the V gene TRBV21-1. TRBV21-1 is classified as a pseudogene. The CDR3 is made up of 17 amino acids.

At least ten counts were recorded for this clone. This chain joins TRBV7-8 and TRBJ2-3; D may match TRBD1 or TRBD2 (5 bases each). The CDR3 extends over 14 amino acids. Per the germline V gene, CDR1 is SGHVS and CDR2 is FQNEAQ. V shed 1 base and J shed 10 bases, with 15 bases lying between them. The CDR3 DNA follows: TGTGCCAGCAGCTTAGTGGGACCCTCTTATGCGCAGTATTTT. Translating it yields CASSLVGPSYAQYF.

This clone was seen more than once but under ten times. This rearrangement joins TRBV19 to TRBJ2-2; TRBD1 agrees at 8 bases. CDR1 LNHDA and CDR2 SQIVND come from the germline V gene (reference sequence). The V segment lost 4 bases and the J segment 2 bases; nucleotides outside the gene matches: 6. CDR3 length: 16 residues. This CDR3 reads CASSRVDRANTGELFF. CDR3 nucleotide sequence: TGTGCCAGTAGTAGGGTGGACAGGGCAAACACCGGGGAGCTGTTTTTT.

On this clone: An end of the junction does not agree with germline; a read error may underlie this. The J gene is TRBJ1-2, the V gene TRBV6-5; D is perhaps TRBD1 (5 bases). The length of the CDR3 is 11 residues. The germline V gene has CDR1 MNHEY and CDR2 SVGAGI. CDR3 sequence (DNA): TGTGCCATCAGTGCGGGGGATGGCTACACCTTC. It specifies CAISAGDGYTF.

This clone has more than one count but fewer than ten. The rearrangement joins TRBV30 to TRBJ1-1, with a weak D call TRBD1 (6 bases). CDR1 and CDR2 (germline): GTSNPN, SVGIG (reference sequence). This CDR3 contains 13 residues. V was pared by 2 bases and J by 1 base, with 8 bases between. The CDR3 coding sequence is TGTGCCTGGAGTAAGGACAGGAACACTGAAGCTTTCTTT. This encodes CAWSKDRNTEAFF.

This clone was observed many times. J is TRBJ2-1 and V is TRBV7-9, with 7 bases lining up with TRBD1. The CDR3 sequence is 12 residues long. Germline trimming cut 6 bases from V and 7 bases from J; bases unmatched to any gene: 3. Germline assignment: CDR1 SEHNR and CDR2 FQNEAQ (reference sequence). This chain's CDR3 is CASSPQGNEQFF. DNA of the CDR3: TGTGCCAGCAGTCCACAGGGGAATGAGCAGTTCTTC.

The table lists this clone with a few counts. The CDR3 region is CASSLDRGAQYF. CDR3 sequence (DNA): TGTGCCAGCAGTTTAGACAGGGGAGCGCAGTATTTT. This chain connects TRBV27 to TRBJ2-3; 8 bases match TRBD1. The germline gives CDR1 MNHEY, CDR2 SMNVEV (reference sequence). This CDR3 is 12 amino acids long. The V segment lost 2 bases and the J segment 10 bases; nucleotides outside the gene matches: 2.